This note documents a single TCR beta chain sequence. The antigen remains unidentified. Germline V gene sequence: CDR1 MNHNS, CDR2 SASEGT. The V and J ends lost 4 bases and 2 bases respectively, with 11 bases between them. The CDR3 is 14 amino acids. From the reads, TCRdb called clonotypes with MiXCR, one entry per CDR3 protein. Of roughly 730,000 distinct CDR3 sequences in the sample, around 32% were seen once. These data are taken from a study of T cell repertoires in cytomegalovirus infection. Study-wide context: Both a matching HLA type and CMV infection were indicated by public TCR beta signatures.

The study's findings and limits: People with CMV and the relevant HLA were identified by cumulative public TCR beta family frequency. Clonotypes of TCR beta that were HLA-C-restricted and CMV-specific dominated the ex vivo response.

The receptor comes from a human donor in good health (CMV status not recorded). Some clones in this sample may be carry-over from other donors' samples. The sequencing here drew on cultured PBMCs, taken from culture after CMV antigen stimulation. J is TRBJ1-1 and V is TRBV6-1, with D hard to call. The CDR3 DNA reads as TGTGCCAGCAGTGTATTAGAGGCAAACACTGAAGCTTTCTTT. It yields the protein CASSVLEANTEAFF.